This TCR beta chain was captured by sequencing in a study of post-analysis software for immune sequencing data. Unique molecular identifiers featured in each of the TCR beta cDNA libraries. Using its own MiXCR run on the PCR reads, TCRdb lists one record per CDR3 protein. The data contain more than 450,000 distinct CDR3 sequences, about a third of them singletons. This clonotype was recorded many times. Its target is unknown. Study observations and caveats: Patients had higher frequencies than controls of roughly 5 TRBV segments, including TRBV5-6, TRBV5-1 and TRBV20-1. Significantly lower normalized Chao1 diversity was seen in multiple sclerosis patients than in controls.

Germline loops: CDR1 SGHTA, CDR2 FQGNSA. This CDR3 is 13 amino acids long. Between the trimmed V and J ends, which lost 5 bases and 12 bases, there was a span of 14 bases. Sequencing was done on a sample of blood. The chain has TRBV7-2 and TRBJ2-6, with D hard to call. The clonotype was recovered from a girl aged 2 to 17 with multiple sclerosis. In nucleotides, the CDR3 is TGTGCCAGCAGCCCTACGAATCCCACCGTCCTGACTTTC. This encodes CASSPTNPTVLTF.